The clone carrying this T cell receptor beta chain was seen only a few times. The investigators amplified TCR beta CDR3 regions from RNA transcripts. Using the HTBI primer set, a first-round RT-PCR was run on the TCR CDR3. TCRdb re-derived calls from the multiplex PCR reads in MiXCR, one entry per CDR3 protein. This table has approximately 740,000 distinct CDR3 sequences, 14% appearing once. These data originate in a study of T cells in Graves' hyperthyroidism and ophthalmopathy. Germline CDR1 reads MNHEY; CDR2 reads SVGAGI. With V trimmed by 5 bases and J by 0 bases, 16 bases remained unmatched. The length of the CDR3 is 19 residues.

The origin of this receptor is a woman under 30 with Graves' hyperthyroidism. Input material: blood. The rearrangement links TRBV6-5 to TRBJ1-5, with 7 bases matching TRBD1. The CDR3 DNA follows: TGTGCCAGCAGTCACGACCCGACAGGGAGTCTCTATAGCAATCAGCCCCAGCATTTT. It is translated as CASSHDPTGSLYSNQPQHF.